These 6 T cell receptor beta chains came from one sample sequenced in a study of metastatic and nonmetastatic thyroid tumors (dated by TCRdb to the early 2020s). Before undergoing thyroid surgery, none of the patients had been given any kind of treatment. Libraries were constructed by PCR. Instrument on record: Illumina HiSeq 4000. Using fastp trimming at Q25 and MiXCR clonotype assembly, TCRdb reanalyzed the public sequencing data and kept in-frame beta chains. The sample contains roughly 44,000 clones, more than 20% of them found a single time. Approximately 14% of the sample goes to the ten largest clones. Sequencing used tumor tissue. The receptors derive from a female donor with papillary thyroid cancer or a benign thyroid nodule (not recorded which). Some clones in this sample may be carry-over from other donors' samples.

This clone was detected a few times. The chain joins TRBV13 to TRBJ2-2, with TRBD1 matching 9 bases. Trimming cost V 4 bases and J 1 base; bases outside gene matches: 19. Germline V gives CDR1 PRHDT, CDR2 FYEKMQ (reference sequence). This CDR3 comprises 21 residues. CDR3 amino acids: CASSSASTGTGRTGNTGELFF. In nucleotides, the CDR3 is TGTGCCAGCAGCTCCGCAAGCACCGGGACAGGGCGGACAGGGAACACCGGGGAGCTGTTTTTT.

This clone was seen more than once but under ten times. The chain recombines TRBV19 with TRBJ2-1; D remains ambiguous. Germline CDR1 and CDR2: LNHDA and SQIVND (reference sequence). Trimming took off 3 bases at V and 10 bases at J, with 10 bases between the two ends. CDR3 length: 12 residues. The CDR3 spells CASSIPPSEQFF. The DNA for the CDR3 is TGTGCCAGTAGTATTCCTCCCTCGGAGCAGTTCTTC.

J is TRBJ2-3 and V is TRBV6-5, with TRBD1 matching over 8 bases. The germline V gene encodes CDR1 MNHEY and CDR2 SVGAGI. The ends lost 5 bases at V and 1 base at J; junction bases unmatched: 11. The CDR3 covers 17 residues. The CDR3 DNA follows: TGTGCCAGCAGTCCGGGACAGGTTATATTCGGCACAGATACGCAGTATTTT. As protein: CASSPGQVIFGTDTQYF.

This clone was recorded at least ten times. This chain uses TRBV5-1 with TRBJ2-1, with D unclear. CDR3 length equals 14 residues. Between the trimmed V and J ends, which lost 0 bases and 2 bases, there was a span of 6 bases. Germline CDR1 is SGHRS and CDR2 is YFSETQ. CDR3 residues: CASSLGGPYNEQFF. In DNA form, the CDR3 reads TGCGCCAGCAGCTTGGGAGGCCCCTACAATGAGCAGTTCTTC.

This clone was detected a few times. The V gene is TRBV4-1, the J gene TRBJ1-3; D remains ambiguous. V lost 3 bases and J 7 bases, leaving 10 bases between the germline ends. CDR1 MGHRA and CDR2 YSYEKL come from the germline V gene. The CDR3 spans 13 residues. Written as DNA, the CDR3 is TGCGCCAGCAGCCATAACGAACAGAACACCATATATTTT. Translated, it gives CASSHNEQNTIYF.

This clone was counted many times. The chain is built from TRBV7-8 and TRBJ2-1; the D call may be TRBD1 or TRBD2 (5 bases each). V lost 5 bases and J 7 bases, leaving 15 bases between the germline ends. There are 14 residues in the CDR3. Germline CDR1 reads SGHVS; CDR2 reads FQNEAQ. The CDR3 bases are TGTGCCAGCAGCCTGGGGGTCGGATGGAATGAGCAGTTCTTC. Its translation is CASSLGVGWNEQFF.